The rows below give T cell receptor beta chains drawn from one sample of a study of spatial heterogeneity in lung cancer. TCRdb independently ran MiXCR on the 5' RACE reads; one entry per CDR3 protein. The repertoire holds 20,000 to 25,000 distinct CDR3 sequences, with about 5.6% as singletons. Sequencing used PBMCs, obtained at surgery. The receptor source for this set is a male donor with early-stage non-small cell lung cancer. CDR3s include the opening cysteine and the closing phenylalanine or tryptophan. Each record gives: D gene, clone size, V gene, J gene, CDR3 protein, CDR3 DNA. The D gene is left open where the match is weak. Expanded clones are given a class, and other clones once, few, many or no size at all.

>-|few|TRBV18|TRBJ2-3
CASSPLPDPLVPDTQYF
TGTGCCAGCTCACCACTTCCGGACCCTCTTGTCCCAGATACGCAGTATTTT
>TRBD1|many|TRBV5-1|TRBJ1-6
CASSWTGGGSPLHF
TGCGCCAGCAGCTGGACAGGGGGAGGATCACCCCTCCACTTT
>-|-|TRBV19|TRBJ2-7
CASSLPHQSYEQYF
TGTGCCAGTAGTTTACCTCATCAAAGTTACGAGCAGTACTTC
>TRBD1|many|TRBV15|TRBJ2-4
CATSRDPQGENIQYF
TGTGCCACCAGCAGAGATCCGCAGGGGGAAAACATTCAGTACTTC
>TRBD2|many|TRBV28|TRBJ2-3
CASSLTSGGAGTDTQYF
TGTGCCAGCAGTTTAACTAGCGGGGGGGCGGGGACAGATACGCAGTATTTT
>-|many|TRBV5-1|TRBJ2-7
CASSLAEGRYEQYF
TGCGCCAGCAGCTTGGCCGAGGGAAGGTACGAGCAGTACTTC
>TRBD2|many|TRBV18|TRBJ2-7
CASGVLAAYEQYF
TGTGCCTCGGGTGTGCTAGCGGCCTACGAGCAGTACTTC
>-|many|TRBV28|TRBJ2-2
CASSFGLANTGELFF
TGTGCCAGCAGTTTTGGACTTGCGAACACCGGGGAGCTGTTTTTT
>-|many|TRBV14|TRBJ2-2
CASSLSFSAGELFF
TGTGCCAGCAGCCTCTCATTCTCGGCCGGGGAGCTGTTTTTT
>TRBD1|many|TRBV11-2|TRBJ2-1
CASSGRDRGAFF
TGTGCCAGCAGCGGACGGGACAGGGGAGCGTTCTTC
>-|many|TRBV7-2|TRBJ1-3
CASSPFGPNSGNTIYF
TGTGCCAGCAGCCCTTTTGGTCCGAACTCTGGAAACACCATATATTTT
>TRBD1|many|TRBV7-9|TRBJ2-7
CASSFGQGADEQYF
TGTGCCAGCAGCTTCGGACAGGGGGCAGACGAGCAGTACTTC
>TRBD2|many|TRBV24-1|TRBJ2-1
CATRGGSNSYNEQFF
TGTGCCACCAGAGGCGGGAGTAACTCCTACAATGAGCAGTTCTTC
>TRBD1|many|TRBV28|TRBJ1-1
CASSPRDREMTEAFF
TGTGCCAGCAGTCCGAGGGACAGGGAGATGACTGAAGCTTTCTTT
>-|many|TRBV9|TRBJ2-7
CASSVDQGPYEQYF
TGTGCCAGCAGCGTAGATCAGGGACCTTACGAGCAGTACTTC
>-|many|TRBV28|TRBJ2-2
CASRLYRGNTGELFF
TGTGCCAGCAGACTCTATCGGGGGAACACCGGGGAGCTGTTTTTT
>TRBD2|many|TRBV12-3/TRBV12-4|TRBJ2-3
CASSLRLAGTDTQYF
TGTGCCAGCAGTCTTCGACTAGCGGGGACAGATACGCAGTATTTT
>-|many|TRBV7-9|TRBJ2-2
CASSLSSAGNTGELFF
TGTGCCAGCAGCTTAAGCTCGGCGGGGAACACCGGGGAGCTGTTTTTT
>-|many|TRBV28|TRBJ2-3
CASSLAQGMRSTDTQYF
TGTGCCAGCAGTTTGGCTCAGGGGATGAGGAGCACAGATACGCAGTATTTT
>-|many|TRBV5-1|TRBJ1-2
CASSLGQPAYGYTF
TGCGCCAGCAGCCTAGGACAGCCAGCCTATGGCTACACCTTC
>-|-|TRBV2|TRBJ2-6
CASRISSGLGANVLTF
TGTGCCAGCAGGATCTCCTCGGGGCTCGGGGCCAACGTCCTGACTTTC
>TRBD2|many|TRBV23-1|TRBJ2-5
CASSRTSGRQETQYF
TGCGCCAGCAGTCGCACTAGCGGGAGACAGGAGACCCAGTACTTC
>-|many|TRBV28|TRBJ2-7
CASRRQVNSYEQYF
TGTGCCAGCAGGAGACAGGTCAACTCCTACGAGCAGTACTTC
>-|many|TRBV5-5|TRBJ2-3
CASSLGDFGVDTQYF
TGTGCCAGCAGCTTGGGGGACTTCGGGGTAGATACGCAGTATTTT
>-|many|TRBV19|TRBJ1-5
CASSNVGRQPQHF
TGTGCCAGTAGTAACGTGGGCAGGCAGCCCCAGCATTTT
>-|-|TRBV10-3|TRBJ2-3
CAISLPGGTDTQYF
TGTGCCATCAGCCTTCCAGGGGGCACAGATACGCAGTATTTT
>-|many|TRBV28|TRBJ1-4
CASRGAGWKLFF
TGTGCCAGCAGGGGGGCGGGGTGGAAACTGTTTTTT
>TRBD2|medium-sized|TRBV7-8|TRBJ2-3
CASRRGNPADTQYF
TGTGCCAGCAGGCGGGGGAACCCCGCAGATACGCAGTATTTT
>-|-|TRBV2|TRBJ2-2
CASRPIASTGELFF
TGTGCCAGCAGACCCATTGCCTCCACCGGGGAGCTGTTTTTT
>-|many|TRBV20-1|TRBJ2-3
CSARTSTDTQYF
TGCAGCGCCAGGACTAGCACAGATACGCAGTATTTT
>-|many|TRBV7-9|TRBJ1-1
CASILLGTDTEAFF
TGTGCCAGCATCCTCTTGGGCACAGACACTGAAGCTTTCTTT
>TRBD1|many|TRBV5-1|TRBJ2-7
CASSLMGQNYEQYF
TGCGCCAGCAGTCTCATGGGACAGAACTACGAGCAGTACTTC
>TRBD1|many|TRBV25-1|TRBJ1-2
CASSDAYRGVGYTF
TGTGCCAGCAGCGATGCTTACAGGGGAGTTGGCTACACCTTC
>-|many|TRBV6-5|TRBJ1-6
CASSYSSRASVGNSPLHF
TGTGCCAGCAGTTACTCGAGTCGGGCCTCCGTCGGGAATTCACCCCTCCACTTT
>-|many|TRBV19|TRBJ2-7
CATSRGVGNSYEQYF
TGTGCCACCAGTAGGGGGGTAGGAAACTCCTACGAGCAGTACTTC
>-|many|TRBV29-1|TRBJ1-6
CSVGTHELDSNSPLHF
TGCAGCGTAGGCACCCACGAGCTTGATAGTAATTCACCCCTCCACTTT
>TRBD1|many|TRBV6-5|TRBJ2-7
CASRGGSPYEQYF
TGTGCCAGCAGAGGGGGCAGCCCCTACGAGCAGTACTTC
>-|many|TRBV28|TRBJ2-3
CASSFSGTVGTQYF
TGTGCCAGCAGTTTTAGCGGGACAGTCGGTACGCAGTATTTT
>-|few|TRBV27|TRBJ1-6
CASWDLNSPLHF
TGTGCCAGCTGGGACTTAAATTCACCCCTCCACTTT
>-|many|TRBV7-2|TRBJ2-5
CASSRKVPAAEETQYF
TGTGCCAGCAGCCGCAAAGTCCCCGCGGCGGAGGAGACCCAGTACTTC
>TRBD1|-|TRBV12-5|TRBJ1-2
CASGLHDGTGDWGYTF
TGTGCTAGTGGTTTGCATGACGGGACAGGCGATTGGGGCTACACCTTC
>TRBD2|many|TRBV7-2|TRBJ2-3
CASSSLAGTGADTQYF
TGTGCCAGCAGCTCACTAGCGGGTACCGGAGCAGATACGCAGTATTTT
>TRBD2|many|TRBV6-5|TRBJ2-3
CASKGASGSYSTDTQYF
TGTGCCAGCAAGGGAGCTAGCGGGAGTTATAGCACAGATACGCAGTATTTT
>-|many|TRBV27|TRBJ2-2
CASSLTWNTGELFF
TGTGCCAGCAGTTTAACCTGGAACACCGGGGAGCTGTTTTTT
>TRBD1|many|TRBV2|TRBJ1-4
CASRTGTDGEKLFF
TGTGCCAGCAGAACCGGGACAGATGGGGAAAAACTGTTTTTT
>TRBD1|many|TRBV7-3|TRBJ2-1
CASSSVQGNEQFF
TGTGCCAGCAGTTCAGTACAGGGGAATGAGCAGTTCTTC
>TRBD1|many|TRBV7-2|TRBJ2-3
CASSPGQGIRDTQYF
TGTGCCAGCAGTCCGGGACAGGGGATCAGAGATACGCAGTATTTT
>TRBD2|-|TRBV27|TRBJ2-7
CASSRAGGPRSEQYF
TGTGCCAGCAGTCGGGCGGGGGGACCGCGTTCCGAGCAGTACTTC
>-|medium-sized|TRBV28|TRBJ2-7
CASSLFGQGEQYF
TGTGCCAGCAGTTTATTTGGTCAGGGAGAGCAGTACTTC
>-|many|TRBV18|TRBJ1-1
CASSPVENTEAFF
TGTGCCAGCTCACCAGTCGAGAACACTGAAGCTTTCTTT
>-|many|TRBV18|TRBJ2-7
CASSPTEGWYEQYF
TGTGCCAGCTCACCGACCGAGGGGTGGTACGAGCAGTACTTC
>-|few|TRBV2|TRBJ2-5
CASSDGHQETQYF
TGTGCCAGCAGTGATGGCCATCAAGAGACCCAGTACTTC
>TRBD2|many|TRBV18|TRBJ2-7
CASSPPRAGGLLSYEQYF
TGTGCCAGCTCACCACCGAGGGCGGGGGGACTACTCTCCTACGAGCAGTACTTC
>-|many|TRBV7-9|TRBJ2-2
CAAGSGAANTGELFF
TGTGCCGCGGGTAGCGGCGCAGCGAACACCGGGGAGCTGTTTTTT